This T cell receptor beta chain was observed in a study of vaccination and CD4 T cells after COVID-19. This clonotype came up a few times. What it binds is unknown. The CDR3 extends over 15 amino acids. CDR1 is MNHEY, CDR2 SMNVEV, per germline (reference sequence). Trimming took 2 bases from V and 2 from J; bases not matched to a gene: 0. Sample treatment: roughly 10-day PBMC culture with coronavirus spike peptide pools or control peptides (ViraFEST assay). The assay that was used to sequence DNA from cultured CD4+ T cells was the Oncomine TCR Beta short-read assay. The source of extracted genomic DNA was cultured CD4+ T cells. TCRdb analysed the PCR reads with MiXCR anew, one entry per CDR3 protein. The sample consists of about 19,000 distinct CDR3 sequences, less than 65% of them appearing once.

The chain combines TRBV27 with TRBJ1-5, with TRBD1 matching over 10 bases. Sequencing was carried out using CD4+ T cells from blood, cultured in vitro. This clonotype originated in a human donor who had recovered from COVID-19. The CDR3 nucleotides are TGTGCCAGCAGTTTAGGGACAGGGGGCAATCAGCCCCAGCATTTT. Protein sequence: CASSLGTGGNQPQHF.